This TCR beta chain is from a study of beta chain features in type 1 diabetes. Study-wide points: Shorter TCRB CDR3s, moderately but significantly so, were found in Type 1 diabetes patients in all four CD4+ subsets.

The entirety of the isolated RNA underwent reverse transcription, so expressed TCRB transcripts were sequenced. Only in-frame clones appear in the TCRdb table, and some are missing; sequencing was by immunoSEQ multiplex PCR. Of approximately 240,000 clones listed, 16% were seen once; the top ten hold 0.085%. This clone was observed a few times. Its specificity is not known. CDR3 length: 15 amino acids. Germline V CDR1 and CDR2: PRHDT, FYEKMQ (reference sequence). V lost 2 bases, J lost 4 bases, and 6 bases stayed unmatched. The sample consisted of naive CD4+ T cells from blood. This TCR derives from a man aged 30-40 years with type 1 diabetes. The V call is TRBV13, the J call TRBJ2-3; 7 bases fit TRBD2. DNA of the CDR3: TGTGCCAGCAGCTTAAGGGCGGGAGTCCCAGATACGCAGTATTTT. The encoded protein is CASSLRAGVPDTQYF.